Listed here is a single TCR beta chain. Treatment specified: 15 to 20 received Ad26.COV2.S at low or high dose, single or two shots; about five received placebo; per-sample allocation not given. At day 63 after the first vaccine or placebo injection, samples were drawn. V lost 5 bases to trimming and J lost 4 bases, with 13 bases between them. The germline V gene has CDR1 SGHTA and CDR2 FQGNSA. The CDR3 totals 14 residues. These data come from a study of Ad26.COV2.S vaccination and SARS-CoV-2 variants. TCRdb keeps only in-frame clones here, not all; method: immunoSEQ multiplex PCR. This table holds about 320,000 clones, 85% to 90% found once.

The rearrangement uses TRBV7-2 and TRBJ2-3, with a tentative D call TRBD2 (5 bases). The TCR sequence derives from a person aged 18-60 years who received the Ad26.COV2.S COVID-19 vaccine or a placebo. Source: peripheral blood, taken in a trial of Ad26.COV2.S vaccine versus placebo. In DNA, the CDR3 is TGTGCCAGCAGCAACACTAGAAGCGCAGATACGCAGTATTTT. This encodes CASSNTRSADTQYF. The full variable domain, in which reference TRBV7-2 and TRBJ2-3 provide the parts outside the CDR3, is GAGVSQSPSNKVTEKGKDVELRCDPISGHTALYWYRQSLGQGLEFLIYFQGNSAPDKSGLPSDRFSAERTGGSVSTLTIQRTQQEDSAVYLCASSNTRSADTQYFGPGTRLTVL.